This entry lists 20 T cell receptor beta chains sequenced from one sample in a study of T cell responses to AZD1222 COVID-19 vaccine. Method: immunoSEQ multiplex PCR; TCRdb's copy keeps in-frame clones and lacks some. The sample records about 140,000 clones, about nine tenths being singletons. The sample in question was peripheral blood, obtained on day 0 of AZD1222 vaccination. These receptors originate from an adult in good health.

The chain is built from TRBV19 and TRBJ2-2, with 8 bases fitting TRBD2. The CDR3 runs 14 residues. Per germline, CDR1 LNHDA and CDR2 SQIVND (reference sequence). The V segment lost 9 bases and the J segment 4 bases; nucleotides outside the gene matches: 7. CDR3 in amino acids: CASERGPGTGELFF. The CDR3 DNA is TGTGCCAGCGAGCGGGGGCCGGGCACCGGGGAGCTGTTTTTT.

This clone turned up a few times. This chain joins TRBV30 and TRBJ1-5; TRBD1 matches at 8 bases. Germline trimming cut 2 bases from V and 5 bases from J; bases unmatched to any gene: 2. The CDR3 extends over 13 amino acids. Looked up from germline, CDR1 is GTSNPN and CDR2 is SVGIG (reference sequence). The CDR3 loop is CAWSMDRDQPQHF. CDR3 bases: TGTGCCTGGAGTATGGACAGGGATCAGCCCCAGCATTTT.

The V call is TRBV7-9, the J call TRBJ1-1; possible D gene TRBD1, 5 bases. The length of the CDR3 is 16 residues. Germline CDR1 is SEHNR and CDR2 is FQNEAQ (reference sequence). V was cut by 1 base and J by 2 bases, with 14 bases left in between. The CDR3, as DNA: TGTGCCAGCAGCTTAGAAGGGACCGCGAGAAACACTGAAGCTTTCTTT. Protein: CASSLEGTARNTEAFF.

The chain combines TRBV7-2 with TRBJ1-5, with D possibly matching TRBD1 (5 bases). Germline V gene lookup returns CDR1 SGHTA and CDR2 FQGNSA. V was shortened by 5 bases and J by 6 bases, with 17 bases between the two germline ends. The CDR3 contains 15 residues. The CDR3: CASSAWGTPGQPQHF. The CDR3 region has the DNA TGTGCCAGCAGCGCCTGGGGGACGCCCGGTCAGCCCCAGCATTTT.

This sequence joins TRBV28 and TRBJ1-1; D is undetermined. Trimming shortened V by 8 bases and J by 6 bases, and 10 bases separated the two germline ends. Per germline, CDR1 MDHEN and CDR2 SYDVKM. The CDR3 totals 11 residues. CDR3 nucleotide sequence: TGTGCCAGCCGCCATGCCGCTGAAGCTTTCTTT. Its translation is CASRHAAEAFF.

The chain combines TRBV7-9 with TRBJ1-1; D unclear. The CDR3 has 15 residues. The ends were cut back, 0 bases at V and 1 base at J, with 9 bases in the middle. Germline CDR1 is SEHNR and CDR2 is FQNEAQ (reference sequence). CDR3 region: CASSLAMARNTEAFF. The DNA for the CDR3 is TGTGCCAGCAGCTTAGCCATGGCGAGGAACACTGAAGCTTTCTTT. Filled out from reference TRBV7-9 and TRBJ1-1, the complete variable domain reads DTGVSQNPRHKITKRGQNVTFRCDPISEHNRLYWYRQTLGQGPEFLTYFQNEAQLEKSRLLSDRFSAERPKGSFSTLEIQRTEQGDSAMYLCASSLAMARNTEAFFGQGTRLTVV.

The chain uses TRBV11-2 and TRBJ1-2, with a possible D match to TRBD1 (5 bases). Germline V gives CDR1 SGHAT, CDR2 FQNNGV. Trimming took off 3 bases at V and 7 bases at J, with 21 bases between the two ends. This CDR3 contains 16 residues. CDR3 coding DNA: TGTGCCAGCAGCTTGATCCCCAGTGGGGGGAACGCTGGCTACACCTTC. Encoded protein: CASSLIPSGGNAGYTF.

The chain carries TRBV12-2 and TRBJ1-3. TRBV12-2 is a known pseudogene. The CDR3 covers 12 residues. As DNA, the CDR3 is TGTGCAAGTCGCCCTTCTCCGGTTGGCATATATTTT. It specifies CASRPSPVGIYF.

This chain links TRBV27 with TRBJ1-5, with D unresolved. In germline, CDR1 is MNHEY, CDR2 SMNVEV (reference sequence). Trimming removed 2 bases from V and 3 bases from J, with 5 bases in between. The CDR3 is 13 amino acids. CDR3 nucleotide sequence: TGTGCCAGCAGTTTACGGGACAATCAGCCCCAGCATTTT. Protein: CASSLRDNQPQHF.

The genes are TRBV4-1 and TRBJ1-3; 11 bases align to TRBD1. Germline loops: CDR1 MGHRA, CDR2 YSYEKL. This CDR3 comprises 17 residues. The trim removed 4 bases at V and 0 bases at J, leaving 5 bases unmatched. In DNA form, the CDR3 reads TGCGCCAGCAGCCTAGGACAGGGGGCATTCTCTGGAAACACCATATATTTT. It encodes CASSLGQGAFSGNTIYF.

The genes are TRBV19 and TRBJ1-2; unclear D gene. Deletions cut 5 bases from V and 6 bases from J, with 13 bases between. Germline loops: CDR1 LNHDA, CDR2 SQIVND (reference sequence). The CDR3 covers 13 residues. CDR3 DNA: TGTGCCAGTAGTCCGAGACAAGTTGATGGCTACACCTTC. Protein: CASSPRQVDGYTF.

V gene TRBV11-2 combines with J gene TRBJ1-5; possible D gene TRBD1, 5 bases. V lost 5 bases and J lost 2, with 13 bases in between. The CDR3 contains 15 residues. Germline V gene data show CDR1 as SGHAT and CDR2 as FQNNGV. CDR3 protein: CASSPTGGGNQPQHF. The DNA of the CDR3 is TGTGCCAGCAGCCCGACGGGGGGTGGCAATCAGCCCCAGCATTTT.

This sequence joins TRBV15 and TRBJ2-2; D gene unclear. This CDR3 has 14 amino acids. Trimming shortened V by 0 bases and J by 6 bases, and 8 bases separated the two germline ends. Germline loops: CDR1 LNHNV, CDR2 YYDKDF (reference sequence). The CDR3 DNA reads as TGTGCCACCAGCAGAGATAGAGGATCCGGGGAGCTGTTTTTT. It specifies CATSRDRGSGELFF.

V usage is TRBV3-1 (or the pseudogene TRBV3-2) and J usage is TRBJ2-7; the D gene could be TRBD1 or TRBD2 (6 bases each). CDR3 length equals 12 residues. CDR1 is LGHDT and CDR2 is YNNKEL in the germline V gene (reference sequence). The germline V and J ends were trimmed by 1 base and 7 bases, with 8 bases remaining between them. DNA of the CDR3: TGTGCCAGCAGCCAAGGGGGGGCTGAGCAGTACTTC. It yields the protein CASSQGGAEQYF.

In this sample, this clone turned up once. V is TRBV6-1 and J is TRBJ1-4; tentatively, D is TRBD1 (6 bases). The ends were cut back, 1 base at V and 7 bases at J, with 13 bases in the middle. Per the germline V gene, CDR1 is MNHNS and CDR2 is SASEGT. The CDR3 covers 15 residues. This chain's CDR3 is CASSEGVGGGEKLFF. As DNA, the CDR3 is TGTGCCAGCAGTGAAGGGGTTGGGGGCGGTGAAAAACTGTTTTTT.

This chain links TRBV30 with TRBJ2-6, with D hard to call. CDR1 is GTSNPN and CDR2 is SVGIG in the germline V gene (reference sequence). The CDR3 totals 15 residues. The V and J ends lost 5 bases and 2 bases respectively, with 13 bases between them. CDR3 sequence reads: CAWFSPDAGANVLTF. CDR3 sequence (DNA): TGTGCCTGGTTCTCCCCGGACGCTGGGGCCAACGTCCTGACTTTC.

The table lists this clone with a count of one. This chain links TRBV4-1 with TRBJ2-7; D not resolved. This CDR3 comprises 16 residues. Trimming stripped 1 base from V and 3 bases from J, with 16 bases between. CDR1 and CDR2 from the germline V gene are MGHRA and YSYEKL. The CDR3 DNA is TGCGCCAGCAGCCAAGGTGAAACACCGGTTGGCTACGAGCAGTACTTC. Protein sequence: CASSQGETPVGYEQYF.

The chain couples TRBV2 to TRBJ2-6; 8 bases fit TRBD1. This CDR3 is built from 17 residues. The V gene's germline CDR1 is SNHLY and CDR2 FYNNEI. The J segment lost 4 bases and the V segment lost 6 bases, leaving 11 bases of the junction unmatched. The CDR3 nucleotides are TGTGCCAGCAGCCGGGAGACAGGGGTCTCCGGGGCCAACGTCCTGACTTTC. Translated: CASSRETGVSGANVLTF.

This clone has just one count. V usage is TRBV18 and J usage is TRBJ2-5; D unresolved. The CDR3 sequence is 14 residues long. Deletions cut 2 bases from V and 1 base from J, with 8 bases between. The germline V gene has CDR1 KGHSH and CDR2 LQKENI. DNA of the CDR3: TGTGCCAGCTCACCAGCCCAGACCCAAGAGACCCAGTACTTC. Translated: CASSPAQTQETQYF. Full variable domain (remainder filled in from reference TRBV18 and TRBJ2-5): NAGVMQNPRHLVRRRGQEARLRCSPMKGHSHVYWYRQLPEEGLKFMVYLQKENIIDESGMPKERFSAEFPKEGPSILRIQQVVRGDSAAYFCASSPAQTQETQYFGPGTRLLVL.

This clone was seen just once. V gene TRBV30 combines with J gene TRBJ1-2; D unclear. The CDR3 totals 14 residues. Trimming removed 2 bases from V and 2 bases from J, with 12 bases in between. Germline-derived CDR1 and CDR2 are GTSNPN and SVGIG (reference sequence). The CDR3 protein is CAWSPGVRNYGYTF. The CDR3 bases are TGTGCCTGGAGTCCCGGAGTCAGGAACTATGGCTACACCTTC.